Sequencing of this T cell receptor beta chain was carried out in a study of OX40 agonist ivuxolimab in advanced cancers. For context, the study as a whole: Ivuxolimab, which targeted the costimulatory receptor OX40 (CD134), was an agonistic, fully human IgG2 monoclonal antibody. Intravenous ivuxolimab was administered to patients every 2 weeks at six dose levels: 0.01, 0.1, 0.3, 1.5, 3 and 10 mg/kg. The paper reports the monotherapy dose-escalation portion (N ≈ 50 patients) of the phase I ivuxolimab trial. A male proportion of roughly 85% and a mean age of approximately 60 years, ranging from about 23 to 90, were recorded for the dose-escalation cohort. Partial responses occurred in three dose-escalation patients, of whom one had hepatocellular carcinoma and two had cutaneous melanoma. Prior anti-PD-1, anti-PD-L1 or anti-CTLA-4 therapy was permitted, and checkpoint inhibitors had been received by less than 45% of dose-escalation patients. Peripheral TCRbeta sequencing aimed to test whether ivuxolimab altered TCR sequence diversity and caused clonal T-cell expansion. Of the 50 to 55 dose-escalation patients, hepatocellular carcinoma was present in roughly 19, melanoma in approximately 15, renal cell carcinoma in 9 and head and neck cancer in 9.

Study-wide findings and limitations: After ivuxolimab, CD8+ T cells had more expanded clones than CD4+ T cells on average. Clonal expansion of both CD4+ and CD8+ blood T cells was observed from baseline to week 6 at doses 0.1 to 3.0 mg/kg. Antigen specificity was not determined for the clonally expanded peripheral T cells. Low levels of normalized T-cell clonal expansion were also seen in some patients who did not respond. In the 0.1-3.0 mg/kg groups, partial responders had among the lowest normalized peripheral clonal expansion, particularly in CD8+ T cells.

Patients with autoimmune disease history or receiving systemic immunosuppression were excluded from the trial. Peripheral blood for TCR sequencing was collected from all dose cohorts at baseline, on cycle 4 day 1, and on cycle 7 day 1. The samples were taken from a phase I, first-in-human, multicenter, open-label dose-escalation trial of ivuxolimab. Adults with locally advanced or metastatic melanoma, renal cell carcinoma, hepatocellular carcinoma or head and neck squamous cell carcinoma were enrolled in the trial. Before TCR sequencing, CD4+ and CD8+ T cells were separately sorted from peripheral blood. CDR1 and CDR2 were assigned from the germline V gene as LGHNT and FRNRAP. From cysteine to phenylalanine, the CDR3 is 13 amino acids long. The kept DNA is CDR3 alone, 39 bases in frame from the first base. Trimming accounts for 6 bases at V and 5 bases at J, while the number of junction bases matched to no gene is 5.

This clone has just a few counts. The antigen it binds to is not known. No per-base quality is available; no much larger clone lies one base away. Genomic DNA was isolated from the sorted cells so that the TCRbeta CDR3 region could be sequenced. The immunoSEQ Assay was used for sequencing of TCRbeta CDR3 regions. The clones in this table, taken by TCRdb from immuneACCESS, are in-frame only. Not every clone is retained; where verified, under half of the shortfall comes from an unresolved V gene, and the cause of the rest is unknown. This sample is represented by fewer than 55,000 clones; roughly nine tenths of them were singletons. The ten largest make up 11% of the sample.

The sequences come from CD4+ or CD8+ T cells sorted from blood, collected in a trial of the OX40 agonist ivuxolimab. This receptor was taken from an adult with an advanced solid tumor such as melanoma, head and neck, liver or kidney cancer. The chain links TRBV12-5 with TRBJ2-5; TRBD2 matches 8 bases in the middle. The base sequence is TGTGCTAGTGGAATTGGACTAGCTGAGACCCAGTACTTC. Its product reads: CASGIGLAETQYF.